A few counts support the clone carrying this T cell receptor beta chain. The sample belongs to a study of T cells in Graves' hyperthyroidism and ophthalmopathy. Germline V gene lookup returns CDR1 GTSNPN and CDR2 SVGIG (reference sequence). V shed 2 bases and J 0 bases; nucleotides not matched to a gene: 10. The CDR3 is made up of 18 amino acids. RNA transcripts served as the template for amplifying TCR beta CDR3 regions. Initially, a first-round RT-PCR of the TCR CDR3 employed the HTBI primer set. TCRdb processed the multiplex PCR reads anew with MiXCR; each CDR3 protein has one entry. This sample has 400,000 to 450,000 distinct CDR3 sequences; roughly 14% occur once, and the top ten carry 13%.

This chain uses TRBV30 with TRBJ1-6; 7 positions agree with TRBD1. The sample was blood. The receptor was isolated from a man aged 18 to 35 with Graves' ophthalmopathy. The CDR3 region has the DNA TGTGCCTGGAGTCGATATCAGGGGGACGCCTCCTATAATTCACCCCTCCACTTT. Translating gives CAWSRYQGDASYNSPLHF. Variable domain in full (rest from reference TRBV30 and TRBJ1-6): SQTIHQWPATLVQPVGSPLSLECTVEGTSNPNLYWYRQAAGRGLQLLFYSVGIGQISSEVPQNLSASRPQDRQFILSSKKLLLSDSGFYLCAWSRYQGDASYNSPLHFGNGTRLTVT.